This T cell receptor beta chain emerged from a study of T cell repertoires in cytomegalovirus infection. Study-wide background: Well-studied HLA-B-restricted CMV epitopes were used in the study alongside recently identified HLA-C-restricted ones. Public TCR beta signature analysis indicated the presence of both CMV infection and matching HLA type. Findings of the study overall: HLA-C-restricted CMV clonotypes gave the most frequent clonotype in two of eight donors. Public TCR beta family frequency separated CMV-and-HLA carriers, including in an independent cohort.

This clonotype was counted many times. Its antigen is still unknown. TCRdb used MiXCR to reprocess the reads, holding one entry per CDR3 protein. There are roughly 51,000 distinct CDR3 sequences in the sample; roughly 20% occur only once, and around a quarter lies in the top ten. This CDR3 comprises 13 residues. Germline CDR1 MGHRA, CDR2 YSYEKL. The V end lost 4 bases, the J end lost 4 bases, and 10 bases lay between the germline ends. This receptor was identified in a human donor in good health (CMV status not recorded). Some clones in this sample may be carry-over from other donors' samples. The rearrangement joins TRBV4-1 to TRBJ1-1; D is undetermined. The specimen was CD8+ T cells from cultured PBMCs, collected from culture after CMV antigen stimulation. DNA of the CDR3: TGCGCCAGCAGCCGTGGTGGGCCCACTGAAGCTTTCTTT. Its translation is CASSRGGPTEAFF.